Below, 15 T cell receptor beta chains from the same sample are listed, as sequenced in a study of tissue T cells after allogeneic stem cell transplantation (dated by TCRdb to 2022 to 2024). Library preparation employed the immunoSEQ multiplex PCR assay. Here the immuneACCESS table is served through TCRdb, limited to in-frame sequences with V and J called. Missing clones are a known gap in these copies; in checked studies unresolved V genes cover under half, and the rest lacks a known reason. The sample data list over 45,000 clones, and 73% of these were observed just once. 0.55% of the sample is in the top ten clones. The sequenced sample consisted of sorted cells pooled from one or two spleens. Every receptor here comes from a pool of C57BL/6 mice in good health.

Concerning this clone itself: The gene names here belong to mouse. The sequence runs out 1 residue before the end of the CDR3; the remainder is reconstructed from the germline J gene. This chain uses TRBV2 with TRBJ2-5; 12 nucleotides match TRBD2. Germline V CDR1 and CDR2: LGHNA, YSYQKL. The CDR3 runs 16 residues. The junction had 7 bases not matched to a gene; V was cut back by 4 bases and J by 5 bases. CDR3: CASSLTGGARRDTQYF. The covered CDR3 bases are TGTGCCAGCAGCCTGACTGGGGGGGCGCGTCGAGACACCCAGTAC.

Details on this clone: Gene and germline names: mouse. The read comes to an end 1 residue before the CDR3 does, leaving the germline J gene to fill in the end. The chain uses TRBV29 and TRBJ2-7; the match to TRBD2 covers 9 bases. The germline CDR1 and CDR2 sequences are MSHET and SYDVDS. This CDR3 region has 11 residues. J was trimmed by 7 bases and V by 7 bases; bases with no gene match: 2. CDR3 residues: CASNWGDEQYF. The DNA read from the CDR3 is TGTGCTAGCAACTGGGGGGACGAACAGTAC.

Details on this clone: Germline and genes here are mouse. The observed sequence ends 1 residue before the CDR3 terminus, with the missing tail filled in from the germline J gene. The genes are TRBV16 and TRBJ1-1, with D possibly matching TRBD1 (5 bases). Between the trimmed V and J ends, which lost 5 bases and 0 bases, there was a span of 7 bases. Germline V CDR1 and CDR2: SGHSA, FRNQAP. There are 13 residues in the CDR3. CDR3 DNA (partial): TGTGCAAGCAGCCCGACAGCAAACACAGAAGTCTTC. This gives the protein CASSPTANTEVF. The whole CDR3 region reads CASSPTANTEVFF.

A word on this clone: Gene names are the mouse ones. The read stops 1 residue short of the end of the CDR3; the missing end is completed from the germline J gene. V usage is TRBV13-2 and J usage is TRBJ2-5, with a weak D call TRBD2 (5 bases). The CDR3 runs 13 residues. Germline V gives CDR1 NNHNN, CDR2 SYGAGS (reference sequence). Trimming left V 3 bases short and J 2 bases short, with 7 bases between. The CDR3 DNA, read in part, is TGTGCCAGCGGTGGTGGGGTCCAAGACACCCAGTAC. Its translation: CASGGGVQDTQY. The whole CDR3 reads CASGGGVQDTQYF.

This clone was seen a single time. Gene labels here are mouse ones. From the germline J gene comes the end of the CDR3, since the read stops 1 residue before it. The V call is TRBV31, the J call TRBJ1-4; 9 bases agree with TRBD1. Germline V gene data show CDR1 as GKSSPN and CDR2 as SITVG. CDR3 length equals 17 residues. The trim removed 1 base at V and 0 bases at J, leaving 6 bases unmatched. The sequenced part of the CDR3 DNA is TGTGCCTGGAGTCCCCCGGGACAGGGTGTTTCCAACGAAAGATTATTT. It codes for CAWSPPGQGVSNERLF. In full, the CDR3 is CAWSPPGQGVSNERLFF. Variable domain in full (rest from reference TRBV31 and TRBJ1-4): AQTIHQWPVAEIKAVGSPLSLGCTIKGKSSPNLYWYWQATGGTLQQLFYSITVGQVESVVQLNLSASRPKDDQFILSTEKLLLSHSGFYLCAWSPPGQGVSNERLFFGHGTKLSVL.

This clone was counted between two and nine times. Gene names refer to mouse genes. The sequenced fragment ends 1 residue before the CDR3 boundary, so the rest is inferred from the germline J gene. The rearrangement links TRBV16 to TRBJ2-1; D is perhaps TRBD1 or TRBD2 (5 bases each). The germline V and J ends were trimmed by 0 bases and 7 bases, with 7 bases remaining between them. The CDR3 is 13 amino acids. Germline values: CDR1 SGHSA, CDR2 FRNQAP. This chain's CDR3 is CASSLEGRAEQFF. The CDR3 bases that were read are TGTGCAAGCAGCTTAGAGGGGCGGGCTGAGCAGTTC.

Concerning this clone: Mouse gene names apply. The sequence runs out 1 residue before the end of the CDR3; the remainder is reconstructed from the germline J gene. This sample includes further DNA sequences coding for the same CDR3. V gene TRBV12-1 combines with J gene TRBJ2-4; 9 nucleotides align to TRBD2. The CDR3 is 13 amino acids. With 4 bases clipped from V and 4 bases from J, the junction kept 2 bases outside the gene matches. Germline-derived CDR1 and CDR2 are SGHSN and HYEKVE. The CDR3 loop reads CASSRLGENTLYF. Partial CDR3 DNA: TGTGCCAGCTCCCGACTGGGGGAAAACACCTTGTAC.

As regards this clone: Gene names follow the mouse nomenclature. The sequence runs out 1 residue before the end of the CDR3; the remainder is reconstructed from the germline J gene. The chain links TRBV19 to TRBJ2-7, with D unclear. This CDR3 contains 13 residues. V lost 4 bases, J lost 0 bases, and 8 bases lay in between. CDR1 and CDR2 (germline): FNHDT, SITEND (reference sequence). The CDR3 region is CASSGRFSYEQYF. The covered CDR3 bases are TGTGCCAGCAGTGGCAGGTTCTCCTATGAACAGTAC.

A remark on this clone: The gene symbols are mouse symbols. Incomplete CDR3 DNA: TGTGCCAGCAGTCTGTATGAGGTGGGGGGCGCCGCCCAAGACACCCAGTAC. As protein: CASSLYEVGGAAQDTQY. The full CDR3 is CASSLYEVGGAAQDTQYF. The rearrangement uses TRBV24 and TRBJ2-5; a possible D gene is TRBD2 (7 bases). The CDR3 is cut off 1 residue early in the read; its end comes from the germline J gene. Germline V gives CDR1 KGHTA, CDR2 FRNEEI. CDR3 length: 18 amino acids. The V end was cut by 0 bases, the J end by 2 bases, with 18 bases between.

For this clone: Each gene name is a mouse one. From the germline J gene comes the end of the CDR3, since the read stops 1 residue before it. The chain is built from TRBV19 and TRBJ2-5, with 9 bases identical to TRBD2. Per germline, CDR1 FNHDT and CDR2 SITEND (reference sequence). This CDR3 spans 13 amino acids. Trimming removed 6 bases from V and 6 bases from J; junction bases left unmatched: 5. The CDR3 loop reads CASTPDWGDTQYF. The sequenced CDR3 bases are TGTGCCAGCACCCCCGACTGGGGGGACACCCAGTAC.

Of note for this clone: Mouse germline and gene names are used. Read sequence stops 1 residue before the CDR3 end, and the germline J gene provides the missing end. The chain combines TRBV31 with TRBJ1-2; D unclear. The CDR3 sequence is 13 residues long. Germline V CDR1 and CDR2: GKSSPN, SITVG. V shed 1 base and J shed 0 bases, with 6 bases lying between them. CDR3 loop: CAWSRPANSDYTF. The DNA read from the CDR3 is TGTGCCTGGAGTCGACCAGCAAACTCCGACTACACC.

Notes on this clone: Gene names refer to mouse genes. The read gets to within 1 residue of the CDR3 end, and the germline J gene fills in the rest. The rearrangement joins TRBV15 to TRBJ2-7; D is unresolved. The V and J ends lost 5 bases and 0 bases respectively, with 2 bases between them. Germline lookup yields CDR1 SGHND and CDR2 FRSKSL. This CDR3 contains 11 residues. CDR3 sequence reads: CASSHSYEQYF. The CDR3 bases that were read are TGTGCCAGCAGTCACTCCTATGAACAGTAC.

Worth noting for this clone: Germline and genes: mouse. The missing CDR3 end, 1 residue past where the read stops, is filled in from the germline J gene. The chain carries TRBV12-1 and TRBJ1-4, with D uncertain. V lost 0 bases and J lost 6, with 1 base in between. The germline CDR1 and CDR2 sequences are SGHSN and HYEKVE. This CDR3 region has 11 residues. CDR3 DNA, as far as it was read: TGTGCCAGCTCTCTCGACGAAAGATTATTT. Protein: CASSLDERLF. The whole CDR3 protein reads CASSLDERLFF.

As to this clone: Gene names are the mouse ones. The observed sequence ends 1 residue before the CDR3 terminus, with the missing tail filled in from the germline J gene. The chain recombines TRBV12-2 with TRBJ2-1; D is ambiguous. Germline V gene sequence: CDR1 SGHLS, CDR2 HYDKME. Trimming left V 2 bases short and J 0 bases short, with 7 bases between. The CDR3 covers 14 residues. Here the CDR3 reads CASSPTNNYAEQFF. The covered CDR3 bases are TGTGCCAGCTCTCCGACAAATAACTATGCTGAGCAGTTC.

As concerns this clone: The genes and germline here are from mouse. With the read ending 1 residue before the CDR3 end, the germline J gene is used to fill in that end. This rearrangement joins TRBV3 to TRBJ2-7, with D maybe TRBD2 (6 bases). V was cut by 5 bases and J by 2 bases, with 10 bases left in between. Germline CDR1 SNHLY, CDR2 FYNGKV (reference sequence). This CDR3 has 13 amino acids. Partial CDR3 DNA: TGTGCCAGCAGCCCACGACTGGCCTATGAACAGTAC. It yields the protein CASSPRLAYEQY. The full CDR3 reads CASSPRLAYEQYF. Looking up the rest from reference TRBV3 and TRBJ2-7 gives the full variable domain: GPKVLQIPSHQIIDMGQMVTLNCDPVSNHLYFYWYKQILGQQMEFLVNFYNGKVMEKSKLFKDQFSVERPDGSYFTLKIQPTALEDSAVYFCASSPRLAYEQYFGPGTRLTVL.